These 19 T cell receptor beta chains originate from one sample sequenced in a study of post-analysis software for immune sequencing data. Study-level results: Roughly five TRBV segments were significantly more frequent in patients than in controls. TRBV5-6, TRBV5-1 and TRBV20-1 were among these segments.

These receptors are not linked to any known antigen. TCR beta cDNA libraries had unique molecular identifiers. TCRdb analysed the PCR reads with MiXCR anew, one entry per CDR3 protein. The repertoire consists of more than 450,000 distinct CDR3 sequences, with less than 40% occurring once and the leading ten covering approximately 6%. The source material was blood. These receptors were obtained from a girl under 18 with multiple sclerosis.

This clonotype was found a few times. The chain is built from TRBV6-4 and TRBJ1-1; TRBD1 aligns across 8 bases. In germline, CDR1 is MRHNA, CDR2 SNTAGT. The J segment lost 3 bases and the V segment lost 6 bases, leaving 3 bases of the junction unmatched. The CDR3 is made up of 13 amino acids. CDR3 DNA: TGTGCCAGCAGCAGGGGGCGTGACACTGAAGCTTTCTTT. It codes for CASSRGRDTEAFF.

This clonotype was observed a few times. The CDR3 loop reads CASSNRQGSYEQYF. In DNA, the CDR3 is TGTGCCAGCAGTAACCGCCAGGGCTCCTACGAGCAGTACTTC. The V call is TRBV7-2, the J call TRBJ2-7, with a weak D call TRBD1 (5 bases). The CDR3 extends over 14 amino acids. The ends were cut back, 6 bases at V and 0 bases at J, with 12 bases in the middle. CDR1 is SGHTA, CDR2 FQGNSA, per germline.

This clonotype was counted only a few times. The chain joins TRBV19 to TRBJ2-1; possibly TRBD2 for D (6 bases). Trimming took off 7 bases at V and 6 bases at J, with 22 bases between the two ends. The CDR3 has 16 residues. The germline V gene encodes CDR1 LNHDA and CDR2 SQIVND (reference sequence). The CDR3 nucleotides are TGTGCCAGTACTTCCTTTCGAGGAGGGAGACCCAATGAGCAGTTCTTC. Protein sequence: CASTSFRGGRPNEQFF.

This sequence joins TRBV7-3 and TRBJ2-3; TRBD1 is a possible D gene (6 bases). Trimming stripped 2 bases from V and 7 bases from J, with 7 bases between. Germline CDR1 and CDR2: SGHTA and FQGTGA. The CDR3 consists of 12 residues. CDR3 DNA: TGTGCCAGCAGCTTACAGGGGCATACGCAGTATTTT. Residues: CASSLQGHTQYF.

This clonotype was seen more than once but under ten times. The gene calls are TRBV7-2 and TRBJ1-5, with 8 bases that match TRBD1. Germline V gene lookup returns CDR1 SGHTA and CDR2 FQGNSA. Germline trimming cut 5 bases from V and 7 bases from J; bases unmatched to any gene: 10. The CDR3 spans 15 residues. For the CDR3, the DNA is TGTGCCAGCAGCACCTCCGGGACAGGAGTACAGCCCCAGCATTTT. It yields the protein CASSTSGTGVQPQHF.

J is TRBJ2-6 and V is TRBV3-1; the D is unclear. V was pared by 0 bases and J by 3 bases, with 6 bases between. The CDR3 covers 15 residues. CDR1 and CDR2 (germline): LGHDT, YNNKEL (reference sequence). The CDR3 sequence is CASSQDWGGANVLTF. CDR3 sequence (DNA): TGTGCCAGCAGCCAAGATTGGGGTGGGGCCAACGTCCTGACTTTC.

There are a few counts of this clonotype. The chain combines TRBV15 with TRBJ2-5; 12 bases match TRBD2. CDR1 and CDR2 from the germline V gene are LNHNV and YYDKDF (reference sequence). V was pared by 6 bases and J by 6 bases, with 5 bases of the junction left unmatched. CDR3 length equals 14 residues. CDR3 DNA: TGTGCCACCAGGGCTAGCGGGGGGGCGCAGACCCAGTACTTC. Amino acid sequence: CATRASGGAQTQYF.

Turning to this clonotype: A much larger clone is a single base away; this may be a read error. The V call is TRBV7-2, the J call TRBJ2-4; D ambiguous. The J call is uncertain, as TRBJ2-5 better fits the DNA end. Germline lookup yields CDR1 SGHTA and CDR2 FQGNSA. CDR3 length: 11 amino acids. The CDR3 protein is CASSFCETQYF. CDR3 bases: TGTGCCAGCAGCTTTTGCGAGACCCAGTACTTC.

This clonotype has only one observation. The chain links TRBV19 to TRBJ1-5; 9 bases fit TRBD1. Looked up from germline, CDR1 is LNHDA and CDR2 is SQIVND (reference sequence). This CDR3 comprises 15 residues. The J segment lost 5 bases and the V segment lost 1 base, leaving 3 bases of the junction unmatched. The chain's CDR3 is CASSIARTGDQPQHF. Written as DNA, the CDR3 is TGTGCCAGTAGTATAGCCCGGACAGGGGATCAGCCCCAGCATTTT.

In this sample, this clonotype turned up a few times. The chain employs TRBV29-1 and TRBJ2-5; D is perhaps TRBD2 (5 bases). The CDR3 is made up of 11 amino acids. Trimming took 4 bases from V and 11 from J, leaving 14 bases between them. Germline V gene sequence: CDR1 SQVTM, CDR2 ANQGSEA. The DNA of the CDR3 is TGCAGCGTTGGATGGGTGTGGGAGCAGTACTTC. This gives the protein CSVGWVWEQYF.

V usage is TRBV9 and J usage is TRBJ2-3, with 9 bases fitting TRBD1. The CDR3 consists of 13 residues. V shed 5 bases and J 5 bases; nucleotides not matched to a gene: 3. Germline assignment: CDR1 SGDLS and CDR2 YYNGEE. CDR3 sequence: CASRGQGEDTQYF. CDR3 nucleotide sequence: TGTGCCAGCAGGGGACAGGGTGAAGATACGCAGTATTTT.

This clonotype was observed a handful of times. The chain couples TRBV7-2 to TRBJ1-2; no clear D. The ends were cut back, 4 bases at V and 1 base at J, with 22 bases in the middle. This CDR3 has 18 residues. Germline values: CDR1 SGHTA, CDR2 FQGNSA. The CDR3 reads CASSSLGIDGNFNYGYTF. CDR3 nucleotides: TGTGCCAGCAGCTCCCTCGGTATCGACGGCAATTTTAACTATGGCTACACCTTC.

J is TRBJ2-1 and V is TRBV27; the D gene is possibly TRBD2 (6 bases). CDR3 size: 14 residues. Germline CDR1 and CDR2: MNHEY and SMNVEV (reference sequence). V lost 5 bases to trimming and J lost 8 bases, with 16 bases between them. In DNA, the CDR3 is TGTGCCAGCAGTATCCGGGACTGGGGGGATGAGCAGTTCTTC. This gives the protein CASSIRDWGDEQFF.

V and J are TRBV5-6 and TRBJ2-4; 8 positions match TRBD1. The J call may be wrong; the DNA end is better matched by TRBJ2-7. Per the germline V gene, CDR1 is SGHDT and CDR2 is YYEEEE. This CDR3 is built from 14 residues. The CDR3 spells CASRPSGQGYEQYF. CDR3 bases: TGTGCCAGCAGACCATCCGGACAGGGCTACGAGCAGTACTTC.

The chain has TRBV7-2 and TRBJ2-4; D is possibly TRBD1 or TRBD2 (6 bases each). CDR1 and CDR2 from the germline V gene are SGHTA and FQGNSA. CDR3 length: 15 residues. V shed 2 bases and J shed 1 base, with 9 bases lying between them. This CDR3 is CASSLRRGAKNIQYF. CDR3 sequence (DNA): TGTGCCAGCAGCTTAAGGAGGGGGGCCAAAAACATTCAGTACTTC.

V usage is TRBV24-1 and J usage is TRBJ2-5; TRBD1 is a possible D gene (5 bases). Germline CDR1 and CDR2: KGHDR and SFDVKD. The CDR3 has 14 amino acids. With 4 bases removed from V and 2 bases from J, the gap between germline ends came to 10 bases. For the CDR3, the DNA is TGTGCCACCAGTGAATCAGGGTTTCAAGAGACCCAGTACTTC. Its protein is CATSESGFQETQYF.

This clonotype was observed a few times. The chain combines TRBV12-3 or TRBV12-4 with TRBJ2-4, with D possibly TRBD1 on 6 matching bases. The CDR3 has 14 residues. Trimming removed 7 bases from V and 5 bases from J, with 15 bases in between. This chain's CDR3 is CASTANRAENIQYF. DNA of the CDR3: TGTGCCAGCACCGCGAACAGGGCGGAAAACATTCAGTACTTC.

This chain connects TRBV20-1 to TRBJ1-2; D gene ambiguous. Deletions cut 6 bases from V and 4 bases from J, with 9 bases between. This CDR3 is 11 amino acids long. Looked up from germline, CDR1 is DFQATT and CDR2 is SNEGSKA (reference sequence). The CDR3 sequence is CSASPVYGYTF. The CDR3 bases are TGCAGTGCGAGCCCAGTCTATGGCTACACCTTC.

This clonotype was detected once. The chain joins TRBV20-1 to TRBJ2-3; D not resolved. CDR1 and CDR2 (germline): DFQATT, SNEGSKA (reference sequence). This CDR3 is built from 14 residues. V was shortened by 6 bases and J by 0 bases, with 13 bases between the two germline ends. The CDR3: CSADLSSSTDTQYF. DNA for the CDR3: TGCAGTGCCGATTTGTCTTCTAGCACAGATACGCAGTATTTT.